Listed below are T cell receptor beta chains from one sample, sequenced in a study of T cell responses to AZD1222 COVID-19 vaccine. TCRdb's copy holds only in-frame clones and misses some; the assay was immunoSEQ multiplex PCR. The table shows about 78,000 clones, with roughly four fifths occurring only once. The specimen comprised peripheral blood, sampled on day 0 of AZD1222 vaccination. The source is an adult in good health. Both conserved end residues are part of each CDR3. Fields, in order: V gene, clone size, J gene, D gene, CDR3 protein, CDR3 DNA. D genes are given only for firm matches. The size entry is marked missing in some rows and otherwise reads once, few, many or a size class.

TRBV7-9	.	TRBJ1-2	.	CASSLPLQGTYGYTF	TGTGCCAGCAGCTTACCCCTCCAGGGTACCTATGGCTACACCTTC
TRBV12-5	once	TRBJ1-5	TRBD1	CASGYWDRINQPQHF	TGTGCTAGTGGTTACTGGGACAGAATCAATCAGCCCCAGCATTTT
TRBV7-2	.	TRBJ1-2	TRBD1	CASSSFADRGGGGYTF	TGTGCCAGCAGCTCCTTCGCAGACAGGGGAGGGGGTGGCTACACCTTC
TRBV5-6	.	TRBJ1-5	.	CASSSGDYGQPQHF	TGTGCCAGCAGCTCAGGGGATTACGGTCAGCCCCAGCATTTT
TRBV4-2	.	TRBJ2-5	.	CASSPPGREETQYF	TGTGCCAGCAGCCCCCCGGGACGCGAAGAGACCCAGTACTTC
TRBV6-5	.	TRBJ2-1	TRBD1	CASSNSGTGNNEQFF	TGTGCCAGCAGTAACTCGGGGACAGGGAATAATGAGCAGTTCTTC
TRBV7-8	.	TRBJ1-1	.	CASSQKDRLNTEAFF	TGTGCCAGCAGCCAAAAGGACAGATTGAACACTGAAGCTTTCTTT
TRBV7-6	.	TRBJ1-2	TRBD1	CASSLGTGYSLGYGYTF	TGTGCCAGCAGCTTAGGGACAGGGTACAGCCTAGGCTATGGCTACACCTTC
TRBV2	.	TRBJ2-4	.	CASSEGRPGSLAKNIQYF	TGTGCCAGCAGTGAAGGGCGACCGGGTAGTCTAGCCAAAAACATTCAGTACTTC
TRBV5-4	.	TRBJ1-1	.	CASSPQGRDRNTEAFF	TGTGCCAGCAGCCCTCAGGGGCGTGACAGGAACACTGAAGCTTTCTTT
TRBV4-3	.	TRBJ2-6	.	CASSQEVVSGANVLTF	TGCGCCAGCAGCCAAGAGGTCGTATCTGGGGCCAACGTCCTGACTTTC
TRBV3-1/TRBV3-2	.	TRBJ2-6	TRBD1	CASSHTGTGTGANVLTF	TGTGCCAGCAGCCATACCGGGACAGGGACTGGGGCCAACGTCCTGACTTTC
TRBV15	few	TRBJ1-5	.	CATSRDTQPQHF	TGTGCCACCAGCAGAGACACTCAGCCCCAGCATTTT
TRBV30	.	TRBJ2-5	TRBD1	CAWSRLHGTGRYQETQYF	TGTGCCTGGAGTAGGCTGCACGGGACAGGTCGTTACCAAGAGACCCAGTACTTC
TRBV11-3	.	TRBJ2-1	TRBD2	CASSLGGRDYNEQFF	TGTGCCAGCAGCTTAGGTGGGAGGGACTACAATGAGCAGTTCTTC
TRBV3-1/TRBV3-2	.	TRBJ2-3	TRBD2	CASSQDLAGVTDTQYF	TGTGCCAGCAGCCAAGATTTAGCGGGAGTTACAGATACGCAGTATTTT
TRBV6-5	.	TRBJ1-4	.	CASSRTSYNEKLFF	TGTGCCAGCAGTCGGACAAGTTATAATGAAAAACTGTTTTTT
TRBV7-9	.	TRBJ2-7	.	CASSFSAGTYEQYF	TGTGCCAGCAGCTTTTCCGCGGGGACCTACGAGCAGTACTTC
TRBV7-7	few	TRBJ2-1	.	CASSYLQGEQFF	TGTGCCAGCAGCTACCTACAGGGAGAGCAGTTCTTC
TRBV7-2	.	TRBJ1-2	TRBD1	CASSLHGQVDGYTF	TGTGCCAGCAGCCTACACGGACAGGTGGATGGCTACACCTTC
TRBV14	.	TRBJ2-7	.	CASSQDSSSQYF	TGTGCCAGCAGCCAAGATTCCAGTTCGCAGTACTTC
TRBV7-2	.	TRBJ2-5	TRBD1	CASSRPGQGVKTQYF	TGTGCCAGCAGCCGCCCGGGACAGGGGGTGAAGACCCAGTACTTC
TRBV5-1	.	TRBJ1-1	.	CASSPSESMNTEAFF	TGCGCCAGCAGCCCGTCGGAGTCCATGAACACTGAAGCTTTCTTT
TRBV6-6	.	TRBJ1-1	.	CASSYANTEAFF	TGTGCCAGCAGTTATGCGAACACTGAAGCTTTCTTT
TRBV13	.	TRBJ2-3	TRBD1	CASSADRGGLPTDTQYF	TGTGCCAGCAGCGCAGATCGAGGGGGCCTACCCACAGATACGCAGTATTTT
TRBV7-9	.	TRBJ2-2	.	CASSLAANTGELFF	TGTGCCAGCAGCTTAGCTGCGAACACCGGGGAGCTGTTTTTT
TRBV2	.	TRBJ1-2	.	CASRIRDNHGYTF	TGTGCCAGCAGGATCCGGGACAACCATGGCTACACCTTC
TRBV2	.	TRBJ2-2	.	CASSDWGTGELFF	TGTGCCAGCAGTGACTGGGGCACCGGGGAGCTGTTTTTT
TRBV27	.	TRBJ2-1	TRBD1	CASSYQGASYNEQFF	TGTGCCAGCAGTTACCAGGGGGCCTCCTACAATGAGCAGTTCTTC
TRBV28	.	TRBJ1-5	.	CASSLGLPGQPQHF	TGTGCCAGCAGTTTGGGCCTGCCCGGTCAGCCCCAGCATTTT
TRBV10-3	.	TRBJ1-2	TRBD1	CAISGDRERTGYTF	TGTGCCATCAGTGGGGACAGGGAAAGGACTGGCTACACCTTC
TRBV5-4	once	TRBJ1-2	.	CASSFAGSGYGYTF	TGTGCCAGCAGCTTCGCGGGGAGCGGCTATGGCTACACCTTC
TRBV9	.	TRBJ1-1	.	CASSASGVTEAFF	TGTGCCAGCAGCGCCTCGGGCGTGACTGAAGCTTTCTTT
TRBV13	.	TRBJ2-6	.	CASSFRGTGANVLTF	TGTGCCAGCAGCTTTCGGGGGACTGGGGCCAACGTCCTGACTTTC
TRBV6-5	once	TRBJ2-2	.	CASRAARGDTGELFF	TGTGCCAGCAGGGCGGCTCGGGGTGACACCGGGGAGCTGTTTTTT
TRBV20-1	.	TRBJ2-7	TRBD2	CSASVQRGPYEQYF	TGCAGTGCTAGTGTCCAGCGGGGACCCTACGAGCAGTACTTC
TRBV5-8	.	TRBJ2-1	.	CASSLEPAPSYNEQFF	TGTGCCAGCAGCCTGGAGCCAGCGCCGTCCTACAATGAGCAGTTCTTC
TRBV20-1	.	TRBJ2-1	.	CSVRDNEQFF	TGCAGTGTCAGGGACAATGAGCAGTTCTTC
TRBV5-1	many	TRBJ2-1	.	CASSLTPIEQFF	TGCGCCAGCAGCTTGACCCCTATTGAGCAGTTCTTC
TRBV29-1	.	TRBJ1-2	TRBD1	CSVADRNGYTF	TGCAGCGTGGCGGACAGGAATGGCTACACCTTC
TRBV7-6	.	TRBJ2-1	.	CASSPPTSYNEQFF	TGTGCCAGCAGCCCCCCGACCAGCTACAATGAGCAGTTCTTC
TRBV4-3	.	TRBJ2-5	TRBD2	CASSQSSGRTQETQYF	TGCGCCAGCAGCCAGTCTAGCGGGAGAACACAAGAGACCCAGTACTTC
TRBV4-1	.	TRBJ1-1	.	CASSQTTGSNTEAFF	TGCGCCAGCAGCCAAACAACAGGATCGAACACTGAAGCTTTCTTT
TRBV18	few	TRBJ1-1	.	CASSPGEGEAFF	TGTGCCAGCTCACCCGGAGAGGGGGAAGCTTTCTTT
TRBV25-1	.	TRBJ1-2	.	CASRNRADGYTF	TGTGCCAGTAGAAACAGGGCCGATGGCTACACCTTC
TRBV15	.	TRBJ1-2	.	CATGLWGANYGYTF	TGTGCCACCGGTTTGTGGGGGGCTAACTATGGCTACACCTTC
TRBV5-6	.	TRBJ2-7	.	CASSSGAWGFEQYF	TGTGCCAGCAGCTCGGGGGCATGGGGGTTCGAGCAGTACTTC
TRBV30	.	TRBJ2-5	.	CAWSPRPGETQYF	TGTGCCTGGAGTCCGAGGCCCGGGGAGACCCAGTACTTC
TRBV30	.	TRBJ1-1	.	CAWSEGAREAFF	TGTGCCTGGAGTGAAGGGGCAAGAGAAGCTTTCTTT
TRBV7-6	.	TRBJ2-7	.	CASSPLFRGPILSASYEQYF	TGTGCCAGCAGCCCCCTCTTTAGGGGCCCGATACTTTCTGCTTCCTACGAGCAGTACTTC